This record concerns one TCR beta chain sequence. The sample is drawn from a study of blood T cell repertoires in COVID-19. Study background: The study drew acute and convalescent COVID-19 samples from the United States, Italy and Spain. Sources were T cells, B-cell-depleted T cells, or PBMCs; the material itself was cDNA or gDNA.

The CDR3 extends over 16 amino acids. Trimming stripped 7 bases from V and 1 base from J, with 17 bases between. From germline, CDR1 is SEHNR and CDR2 FQNEAQ (reference sequence). TCRdb keeps only in-frame clones here, not all; method: immunoSEQ multiplex PCR. Here the sample spans some 280,000 clones, 89% being singletons. The origin of this receptor is a woman aged 55-75 years with acute or convalescent COVID-19. The sample was peripheral blood. V usage is TRBV7-9 and J usage is TRBJ1-5, with D tentatively TRBD1 (6 bases). This CDR3 reads CASMNWGGGSNQPQHF. CDR3 in DNA: TGTGCCAGCATGAATTGGGGGGGCGGGAGCAATCAGCCCCAGCATTTT.